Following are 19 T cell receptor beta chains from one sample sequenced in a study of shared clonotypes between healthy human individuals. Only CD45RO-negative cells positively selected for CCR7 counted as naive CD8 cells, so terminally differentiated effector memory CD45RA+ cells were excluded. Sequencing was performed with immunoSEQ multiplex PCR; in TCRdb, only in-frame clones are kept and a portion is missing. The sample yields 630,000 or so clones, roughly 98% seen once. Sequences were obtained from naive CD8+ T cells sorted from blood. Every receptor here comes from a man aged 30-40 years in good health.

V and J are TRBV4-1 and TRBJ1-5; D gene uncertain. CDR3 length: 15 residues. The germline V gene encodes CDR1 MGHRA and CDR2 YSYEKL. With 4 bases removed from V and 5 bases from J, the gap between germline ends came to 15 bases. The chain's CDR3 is CASSPRAGGYQPQHF. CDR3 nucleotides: TGCGCCAGCAGCCCACGGGCTGGAGGGTATCAGCCCCAGCATTTT.

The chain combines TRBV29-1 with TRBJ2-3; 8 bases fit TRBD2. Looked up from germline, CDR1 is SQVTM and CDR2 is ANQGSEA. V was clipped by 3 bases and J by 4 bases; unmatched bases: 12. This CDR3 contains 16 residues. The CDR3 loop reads CSVDPTLAEGADTQYF. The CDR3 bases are TGCAGCGTTGACCCAACACTAGCGGAGGGAGCAGATACGCAGTATTTT.

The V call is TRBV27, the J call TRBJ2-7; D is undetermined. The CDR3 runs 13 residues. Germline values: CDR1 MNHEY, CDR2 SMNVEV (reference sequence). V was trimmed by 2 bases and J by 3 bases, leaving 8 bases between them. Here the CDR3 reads CASSLGSVYEQYF. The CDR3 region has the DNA TGTGCCAGCAGTTTAGGCTCGGTCTACGAGCAGTACTTC.

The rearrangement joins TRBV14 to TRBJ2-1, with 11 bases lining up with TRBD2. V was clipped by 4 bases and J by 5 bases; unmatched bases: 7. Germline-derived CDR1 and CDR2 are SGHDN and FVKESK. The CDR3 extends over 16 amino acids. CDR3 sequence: CASSPDLAGGDNEQFF. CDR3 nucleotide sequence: TGTGCCAGCAGCCCGGACCTAGCGGGAGGAGACAATGAGCAGTTCTTC.

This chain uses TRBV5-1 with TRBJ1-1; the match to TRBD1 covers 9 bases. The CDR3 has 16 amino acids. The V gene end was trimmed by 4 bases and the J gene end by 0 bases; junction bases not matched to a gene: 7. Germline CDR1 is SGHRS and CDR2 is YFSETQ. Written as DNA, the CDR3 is TGCGCCAGCAGCGGACGACAGGGGGTGATGAACACTGAAGCTTTCTTT. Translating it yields CASSGRQGVMNTEAFF.

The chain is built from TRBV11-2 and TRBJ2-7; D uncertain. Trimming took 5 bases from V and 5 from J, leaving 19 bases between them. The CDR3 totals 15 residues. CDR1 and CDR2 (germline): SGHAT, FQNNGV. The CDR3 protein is CASSPTLVRAHEQYF. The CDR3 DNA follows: TGTGCCAGCAGCCCCACATTGGTCCGAGCCCACGAGCAGTACTTC. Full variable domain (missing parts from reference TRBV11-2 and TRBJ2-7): EAGVAQSPRYKIIEKRQSVAFWCNPISGHATLYWYQQILGQGPKLLIQFQNNGVVDDSQLPKDRFSAERLKGVDSTLKIQPAKLEDSAVYLCASSPTLVRAHEQYFGPGTRLTVT.

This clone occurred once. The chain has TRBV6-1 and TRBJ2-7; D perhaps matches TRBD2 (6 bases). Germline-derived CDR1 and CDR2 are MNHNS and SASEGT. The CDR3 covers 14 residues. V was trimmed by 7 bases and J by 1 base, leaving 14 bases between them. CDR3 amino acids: CASMSGGPSYEQYF. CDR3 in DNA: TGTGCCAGCATGTCCGGGGGTCCGTCCTACGAGCAGTACTTC.

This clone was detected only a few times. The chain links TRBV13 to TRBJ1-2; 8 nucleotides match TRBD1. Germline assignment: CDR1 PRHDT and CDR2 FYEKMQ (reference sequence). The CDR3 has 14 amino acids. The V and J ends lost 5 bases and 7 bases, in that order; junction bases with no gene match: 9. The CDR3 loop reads CASSTGQGGLGYTF. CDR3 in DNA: TGTGCCAGCAGCACCGGACAGGGCGGTCTTGGCTACACCTTC. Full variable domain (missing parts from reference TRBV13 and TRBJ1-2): AAGVIQSPRHLIKEKRETATLKCYPIPRHDTVYWYQQGPGQDPQFLISFYEKMQSDKGSIPDRFSAQQFSDYHSELNMSSLELGDSALYFCASSTGQGGLGYTFGSGTRLTVV.

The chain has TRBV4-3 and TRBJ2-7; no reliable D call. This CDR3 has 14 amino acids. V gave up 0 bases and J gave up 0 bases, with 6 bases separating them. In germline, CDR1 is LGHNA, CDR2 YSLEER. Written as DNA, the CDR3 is TGCGCCAGCAGCCAAGAATGGAGCTCCTACGAGCAGTACTTC. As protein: CASSQEWSSYEQYF.

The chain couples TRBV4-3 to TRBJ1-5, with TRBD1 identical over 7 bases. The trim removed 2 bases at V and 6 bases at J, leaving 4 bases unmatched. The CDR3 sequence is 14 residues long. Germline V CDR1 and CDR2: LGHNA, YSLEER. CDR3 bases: TGCGCCAGCAGCCAACTTACAGGGGTTCAGCCCCAGCATTTT. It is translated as CASSQLTGVQPQHF.

The CDR3 is CASKPGLGTEAFF. CDR3 coding DNA: TGTGCCAGTAAACCAGGGTTAGGGACTGAAGCTTTCTTT. The genes are TRBV27 and TRBJ1-1; tentatively, D is TRBD1 (5 bases). The CDR3 runs to 13 residues. The germline V and J ends were trimmed by 9 bases and 5 bases, with 16 bases remaining between them. The germline CDR1 and CDR2 sequences are MNHEY and SMNVEV (reference sequence).

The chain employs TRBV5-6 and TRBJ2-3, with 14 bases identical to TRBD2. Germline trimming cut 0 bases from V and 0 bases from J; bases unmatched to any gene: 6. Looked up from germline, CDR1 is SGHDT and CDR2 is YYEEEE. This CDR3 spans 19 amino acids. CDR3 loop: CASSLGLGLAGASTDTQYF. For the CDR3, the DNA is TGTGCCAGCAGCTTGGGGTTGGGACTAGCGGGAGCAAGCACAGATACGCAGTATTTT.

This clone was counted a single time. As DNA, the CDR3 is TGCGCCAGCAGCCAAGATGGTGCAGGGGCTGGAAACACCATATATTTT. This codes for CASSQDGAGAGNTIYF. The chain uses TRBV4-3 and TRBJ1-3; weak D call: TRBD1 (6 bases). Germline V gene lookup returns CDR1 LGHNA and CDR2 YSLEER. CDR3 length: 16 residues. The germline V and J ends were trimmed by 0 bases and 2 bases, with 11 bases remaining between them.

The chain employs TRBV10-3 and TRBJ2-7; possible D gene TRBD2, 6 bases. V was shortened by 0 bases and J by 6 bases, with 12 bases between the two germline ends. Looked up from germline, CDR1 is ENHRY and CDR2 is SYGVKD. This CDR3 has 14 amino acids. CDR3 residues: CAISESVRGGEQYF. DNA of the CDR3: TGTGCCATCAGTGAGTCGGTTAGGGGAGGCGAGCAGTACTTC.

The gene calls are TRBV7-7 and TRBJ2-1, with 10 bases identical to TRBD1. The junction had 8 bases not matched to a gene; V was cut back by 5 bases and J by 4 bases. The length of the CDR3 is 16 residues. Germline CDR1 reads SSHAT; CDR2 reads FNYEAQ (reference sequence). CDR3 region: CASSRLTGGPYNEQFF. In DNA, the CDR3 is TGTGCCAGCAGCCGATTGACAGGGGGCCCTTACAATGAGCAGTTCTTC. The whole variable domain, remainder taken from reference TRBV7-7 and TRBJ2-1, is GAGVSQSPRYKVTKRGQDVTLRCDPISSHATLYWYQQALGQGPEFLTYFNYEAQPDKSGLPSDRFSAERPEGSISTLTIQRTEQRDSAMYRCASSRLTGGPYNEQFFGPGTRLTVL.

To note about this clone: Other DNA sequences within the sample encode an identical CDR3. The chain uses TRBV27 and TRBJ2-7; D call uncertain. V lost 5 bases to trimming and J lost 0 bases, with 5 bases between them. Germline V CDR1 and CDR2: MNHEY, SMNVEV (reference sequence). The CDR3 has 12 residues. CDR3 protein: CASSPSSYEQYF. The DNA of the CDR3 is TGTGCCAGCAGTCCCAGCTCCTACGAGCAGTACTTC.

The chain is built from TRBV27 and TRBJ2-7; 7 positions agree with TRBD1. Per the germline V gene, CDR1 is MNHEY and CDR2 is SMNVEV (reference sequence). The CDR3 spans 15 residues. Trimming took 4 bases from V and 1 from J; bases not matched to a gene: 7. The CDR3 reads CASSYLGTDSYEQYF. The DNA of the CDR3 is TGTGCCAGCAGTTACCTCGGGACAGATTCCTACGAGCAGTACTTC.

This CDR3 is CASSESPGHSYEQYF. CDR3 coding DNA: TGTGCCAGCAGCGAATCTCCGGGACACTCCTACGAGCAGTACTTC. The gene calls are TRBV7-9 and TRBJ2-7; possibly TRBD1 for D (6 bases). Germline CDR1 is SEHNR and CDR2 is FQNEAQ (reference sequence). This CDR3 has 15 amino acids. The V end was cut by 5 bases, the J end by 0 bases, with 14 bases between. The whole variable domain, filled in from reference TRBV7-9 and TRBJ2-7, reads DTGVSQNPRHKITKRGQNVTFRCDPISEHNRLYWYRQTLGQGPEFLTYFQNEAQLEKSRLLSDRFSAERPKGSFSTLEIQRTEQGDSAMYLCASSESPGHSYEQYFGPGTRLTVT.

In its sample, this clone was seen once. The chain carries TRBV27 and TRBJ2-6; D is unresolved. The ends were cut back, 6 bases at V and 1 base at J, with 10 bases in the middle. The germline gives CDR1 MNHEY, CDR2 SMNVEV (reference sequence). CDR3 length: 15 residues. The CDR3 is CASRARLSGANVLTF. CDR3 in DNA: TGTGCCAGCAGGGCCCGTTTATCTGGGGCCAACGTCCTGACTTTC.